This T cell receptor (beta chain) was documented in a study of blood T cell repertoires in COVID-19. Sequenced by immunoSEQ multiplex PCR; TCRdb stores in-frame clones only, minus some. The table shows some 170,000 clones, with 75% to 90% occurring only once. In germline, CDR1 is SGHAT, CDR2 FQNNGV. V was pared by 5 bases and J by 8 bases, with 18 bases between. The CDR3 runs to 14 residues. Sequenced: PBMCs or T cells enriched from blood (not recorded which). The receptor comes from a man between 40 and 49 years old who had recovered from COVID-19. V is TRBV11-2 and J is TRBJ1-2, with a weak D call TRBD1 (6 bases). The CDR3 reads CASSPNAGVGGYTF. In DNA form, the CDR3 reads TGTGCCAGCAGCCCGAACGCAGGGGTAGGGGGCTACACCTTC.